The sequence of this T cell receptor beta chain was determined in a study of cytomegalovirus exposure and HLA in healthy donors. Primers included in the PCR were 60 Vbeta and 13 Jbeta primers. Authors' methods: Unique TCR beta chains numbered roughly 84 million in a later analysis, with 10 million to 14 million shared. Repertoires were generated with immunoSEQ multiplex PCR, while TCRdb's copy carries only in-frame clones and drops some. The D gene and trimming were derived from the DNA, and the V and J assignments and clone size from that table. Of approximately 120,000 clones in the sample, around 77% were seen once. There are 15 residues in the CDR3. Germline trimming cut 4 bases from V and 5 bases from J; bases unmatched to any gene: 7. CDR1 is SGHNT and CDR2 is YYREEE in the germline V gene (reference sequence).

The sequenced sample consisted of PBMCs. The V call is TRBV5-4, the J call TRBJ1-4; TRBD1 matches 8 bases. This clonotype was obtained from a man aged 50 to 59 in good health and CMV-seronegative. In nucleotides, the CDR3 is TGTGCCAGCAGCGTTGGGGACAGGTTAAATGAAAAACTGTTTTTT. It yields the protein CASSVGDRLNEKLFF.